A single sample is the source of the 27 T cell receptor beta chains below, sequenced in a study of low-dose radiotherapy and immunotherapy resistance in tumors. TRAV and TRBV primers primed cDNA for both TCRalpha and TCRbeta. With a V-primer adapter and a constant-region primer, TCRs were amplified for 20 to 25 PCR cycles. TCRdb recomputed calls from the reads with MiXCR, one row per CDR3 protein. This table holds 30,000 or so distinct CDR3 sequences, around 50% found once. Indicated time point: after trial treatment. Treatment defined: LDRT plus nivolumab, ipilimumab, low-dose cyclophosphamide and aspirin (RACIN trial). Sequences were derived from PBMCs, sampled after low-dose radiotherapy plus immunotherapy. The origin of the receptors is a male donor with gallbladder cancer.

This clonotype was recorded only once. This probably arose from a read error, given a far larger clone one base away. The rearrangement joins TRBV9 to TRBJ2-1, with 11 positions matching TRBD2. CDR1 is SGDLS and CDR2 is YYNGEE in the germline V gene. V was pared by 0 bases and J by 13 bases, with 15 bases of the junction left unmatched. CDR3 length equals 17 residues. The CDR3 DNA reads TGTGCCAGCAGCGTAGGTGTGACCGGGACTAGCGGAGACATTCAGTTCTTC. Translating gives CASSVGVTGTSGDIQFF.

The genes are TRBV5-1 and TRBJ2-1; 9 nucleotides agree with TRBD2. The CDR3 runs 15 residues. Germline CDR1 reads SGHRS; CDR2 reads YFSETQ. J was trimmed by 7 bases and V by 1 base; bases with no gene match: 6. The CDR3 region is CASSLNAGGENEQFF. In DNA form, the CDR3 reads TGCGCCAGCAGCTTGAATGCGGGAGGGGAAAATGAGCAGTTCTTC.

This clonotype was observed a few times. The gene calls are TRBV12-3 or TRBV12-4 and TRBJ1-2, with D perhaps matching TRBD1 (6 bases). V was shortened by 1 base and J by 8 bases, with 11 bases between the two germline ends. The CDR3 length is 13 residues. CDR3 loop: CASSLGRGHGYTF. The CDR3 DNA reads as TGTGCCAGCAGTTTAGGCAGGGGACACGGCTACACCTTC.

The chain has TRBV7-2 and TRBJ2-1; D unresolved. There are 11 residues in the CDR3. V was shortened by 4 bases and J by 10 bases, with 8 bases between the two germline ends. Germline V gene data show CDR1 as SGHTA and CDR2 as FQGNSA. The CDR3 loop is CASSYPTEQFF. The CDR3 DNA reads TGTGCCAGCAGCTACCCCACCGAGCAGTTCTTC.

This clonotype is deemed medium-sized. The chain uses TRBV6-8 and TRBJ2-1, with D possibly being TRBD1 (6 bases). Germline V CDR1 and CDR2: MNHGY, SAAAGT. The CDR3 runs to 15 residues. Trimming stripped 2 bases from V and 12 bases from J, with 20 bases between. DNA for the CDR3: TGTGCCAGCAGTTACGCAAGGCAACAGGGTGGTGGGCAGTTCTTC. It specifies CASSYARQQGGGQFF.

The CDR3 region is CASRGDYSSYEQYF. CDR3 nucleotides: TGTGCCAGCAGGGGCGACTACAGCTCCTACGAGCAGTACTTC. The V and J genes are TRBV28 and TRBJ2-7; TRBD2 is a possible D gene (5 bases). V shed 6 bases and J shed 0 bases, with 12 bases lying between them. This CDR3 contains 14 residues. Germline lookup yields CDR1 MDHEN and CDR2 SYDVKM.

The J gene is TRBJ2-3, the V gene TRBV7-7; possibly TRBD1 for D (7 bases). The CDR3 length is 12 residues. With 6 bases removed from V and 5 bases from J, the gap between germline ends came to 9 bases. The V gene's germline CDR1 is SSHAT and CDR2 FNYEAQ (reference sequence). For the CDR3, the DNA is TGTGCCAGCAGTCAGGGGGGAGATACGCAGTATTTT. Encoded protein: CASSQGGDTQYF.

This chain links TRBV28 with TRBJ1-5; D is ambiguous. V lost 4 bases and J lost 3, with 16 bases in between. Germline CDR1 and CDR2: MDHEN and SYDVKM. This CDR3 comprises 16 residues. CDR3 sequence: CASSSNDGSFNQPQHF. The CDR3 DNA reads as TGTGCCAGCAGTTCCAACGACGGAAGTTTCAATCAGCCCCAGCATTTT.

A word on this clonotype: A far larger clone is off by one base, so a read error is likely. The rearrangement links TRBV20-1 to TRBJ2-7; D not resolved. V was pared by 6 bases and J by 7 bases, with 19 bases between. This CDR3 is built from 13 residues. Germline CDR1 and CDR2: DFQATT and SNEGSKA (reference sequence). CDR3 region: CSAPVGGYNEQYF. Written as DNA, the CDR3 is TGCAGTGCCCCGGTAGGCGGATACAATGAGCAGTACTTC.

In regard to this clonotype: A read error is likely here: a far larger clone is one base away. The chain uses TRBV21-1 and TRBJ2-1; TRBD1, the D gene given by the table, was not confirmed from the DNA. TRBV21-1 is marked as a pseudogene. The CDR3 loop spans 14 amino acids. This chain's CDR3 is CASSKSEGAHEQFF. Written as DNA, the CDR3 is TGTGCCAGCAGCAAATCGGAGGGGGCCCACGAGCAGTTCTTC.

This chain connects TRBV6-5 to TRBJ2-3; 8 nucleotides agree with TRBD1. Per the germline V gene, CDR1 is MNHEY and CDR2 is SVGAGI. V was pared by 5 bases and J by 6 bases, with 4 bases of the junction left unmatched. The CDR3 loop spans 13 amino acids. This CDR3 is CASSARQGDTQYF. Written as DNA, the CDR3 is TGTGCCAGCAGTGCAAGACAGGGGGATACGCAGTATTTT.

J is TRBJ1-5 and V is TRBV10-3; D possibly corresponds to TRBD1 (5 bases). The V and J ends lost 11 bases and 4 bases respectively, with 12 bases between them. CDR1 ENHRY and CDR2 SYGVKD come from the germline V gene. The CDR3 sequence is 12 residues long. This CDR3 reads CAASGTNQPQHF. As DNA, the CDR3 is TGTGCCGCCAGCGGGACTAATCAGCCCCAGCATTTT.

This clonotype qualifies as medium-sized. The genes are TRBV9 and TRBJ2-3; D is unclear. CDR1 SGDLS and CDR2 YYNGEE come from the germline V gene. V was pared by 0 bases and J by 7 bases, with 6 bases between. This CDR3 is built from 12 residues. CDR3 amino acids: CASSVGSYTQYF. The CDR3 coding sequence is TGTGCCAGCAGCGTAGGGAGTTATACGCAGTATTTT.

This clonotype qualifies as medium-sized. The V call is TRBV18, the J call TRBJ1-2; 7 nucleotides match TRBD1. Trimming at V came to 5 bases and at J to 4 bases, leaving 4 bases not matched to a gene. In germline, CDR1 is KGHSH, CDR2 LQKENI. The CDR3 has 13 residues. The CDR3 nucleotides are TGTGCCAGCTCAGCACAGGGGCTCTATGGCTACACCTTC. Its translation is CASSAQGLYGYTF.

The chain couples TRBV24-1 to TRBJ2-5; D remains ambiguous. Trimming removed 1 base from V and 4 bases from J, with 12 bases in between. Germline values: CDR1 KGHDR, CDR2 SFDVKD. The CDR3 runs to 15 residues. CDR3 in amino acids: CATSDFNGKRETQYF. The CDR3 nucleotides are TGTGCCACCAGTGATTTTAATGGCAAACGAGAGACCCAGTACTTC.

This clonotype was picked up many times. V is TRBV14 and J is TRBJ2-5, with 7 bases aligning to TRBD2. Germline values: CDR1 SGHDN, CDR2 FVKESK. Trimming cost V 2 bases and J 6 bases; bases outside gene matches: 9. The CDR3 totals 15 residues. In DNA form, the CDR3 reads TGTGCCAGCAGCCAACTCAGCGGGGCAGCAAAGACCCAGTACTTC. Its protein product is CASSQLSGAAKTQYF.

This clonotype was counted between two and nine times. The CDR3 region has the DNA TGTGCCAGCAGCAGAACAGCGGGAGAGGTGAATGAGCAGTTCTTC. Its protein product is CASSRTAGEVNEQFF. The gene calls are TRBV21-1 and TRBJ2-1; no DNA check was done on the table's D call, TRBD2. TRBV21-1 is labeled a pseudogene. This CDR3 spans 15 amino acids.

This clonotype was picked up many times. The chain carries TRBV12-3 or TRBV12-4 and TRBJ2-7, with D possibly matching TRBD2 (5 bases). V was shortened by 7 bases and J by 12 bases, with 19 bases between the two germline ends. CDR3 length equals 12 residues. The CDR3 region has the DNA TGTGCCAGCACTGGGTTGGACGGGATTCCGTACTTC. Amino acid sequence: CASTGLDGIPYF.

The gene calls are TRBV20-1 and TRBJ2-1; possible D gene TRBD2, 7 bases. V lost 3 bases and J lost 7, with 19 bases in between. This CDR3 has 15 residues. The germline CDR1 and CDR2 sequences are DFQATT and SNEGSKA (reference sequence). This chain's CDR3 is CSARGLLAGANEQFF. The CDR3 region has the DNA TGCAGTGCTAGGGGACTATTGGCGGGGGCGAATGAGCAGTTCTTC.

In its sample, this clonotype was seen a few times. The chain combines TRBV14 with TRBJ2-1; 7 nucleotides line up with TRBD2. Germline V gene data show CDR1 as SGHDN and CDR2 as FVKESK. The CDR3 consists of 15 residues. J was trimmed by 3 bases and V by 4 bases; bases with no gene match: 6. The CDR3 DNA reads as TGTGCCAGCAGCCGACGGACTAGTCTCTACAATGAGCAGTTCTTC. Protein: CASSRRTSLYNEQFF.

This clonotype was picked up many times. This chain connects TRBV12-3 or TRBV12-4 to TRBJ2-7; weak D call: TRBD2 (6 bases). Trimming took 6 bases from V and 0 from J, leaving 12 bases between them. The CDR3 extends over 14 amino acids. The CDR3 DNA reads as TGTGCCAGCAGGAGGGGACTCAGCTCCTACGAGCAGTACTTC. Translation: CASRRGLSSYEQYF.

This clonotype was detected only a few times. This chain links TRBV7-2 with TRBJ2-7; D gene unclear. Germline V gene sequence: CDR1 SGHTA, CDR2 FQGNSA. This CDR3 is 13 amino acids long. Deletions cut 1 base from V and 0 bases from J, with 4 bases between. CDR3 nucleotide sequence: TGTGCCAGCAGCTTAGGCTACTCCTACGAGCAGTACTTC. Translation: CASSLGYSYEQYF.

Details on this clonotype: This is likely an artifact of a read error, given a far larger clone one base away. This chain joins TRBV6-2 or TRBV6-3 and TRBJ2-5; 11 bases agree with TRBD2. The CDR3 is 16 amino acids. CDR1 is MNHEY and CDR2 is SVGEGT in the germline V gene. V shed 5 bases, J shed 7 bases, and the junction held 12 bases outside the gene matches. CDR3 bases: TGTGCCAGCAGTGATTCCGGGACTAGCGGAAAAGGGACCCAGTACTTC. It translates to CASSDSGTSGKGTQYF.

With regard to this clonotype: Only one base separates this from a far larger clonotype, so it likely reflects a read error. The V call is TRBV6-6, the J call TRBJ2-7; D is undetermined. The CDR3 is 13 amino acids. CDR1 is MNHNY, CDR2 SVGAGI, per germline (reference sequence). With 10 bases removed from V and 8 bases from J, the gap between germline ends came to 21 bases. CDR3 loop: CATAEWAVNKQYF. CDR3 DNA: TGTGCCACCGCAGAATGGGCGGTTAACAAGCAGTACTTC.

This clonotype showed up just once. The rearrangement links TRBV13 to TRBJ2-7; the D is unclear. V was pared by 6 bases and J by 0 bases, with 6 bases between. The CDR3 has 12 residues. Looked up from germline, CDR1 is PRHDT and CDR2 is FYEKMQ (reference sequence). The CDR3 region is CASRTPSYEQYF. Here the CDR3 DNA reads TGTGCCAGCAGAACCCCCTCCTACGAGCAGTACTTC. Based on the CDR3 plus reference TRBV13 and TRBJ2-7, the full variable domain is AAGVIQSPRHLIKEKRETATLKCYPIPRHDTVYWYQQGPGQDPQFLISFYEKMQSDKGSIPDRFSAQQFSDYHSELNMSSLELGDSALYFCASRTPSYEQYFGPGTRLTVT.

This sequence joins TRBV11-2 and TRBJ2-2; the D is unclear. CDR1 is SGHAT and CDR2 is FQNNGV in the germline V gene. V lost 5 bases, J lost 5 bases, and 0 bases lay in between. The CDR3 has 10 amino acids. The CDR3: CASSTGELFF. CDR3 DNA sequence: TGTGCCAGCAGCACCGGGGAGCTGTTTTTT. The complete variable domain, with remaining parts taken from reference TRBV11-2 and TRBJ2-2, reads EAGVAQSPRYKIIEKRQSVAFWCNPISGHATLYWYQQILGQGPKLLIQFQNNGVVDDSQLPKDRFSAERLKGVDSTLKIQPAKLEDSAVYLCASSTGELFFGEGSRLTVL.

This clonotype was counted a single time. This chain connects TRBV7-9 to TRBJ2-1; D may match TRBD1 or TRBD2 (5 bases each). Germline lookup yields CDR1 SEHNR and CDR2 FQNEAQ (reference sequence). There are 15 residues in the CDR3. V was pared by 5 bases and J by 0 bases, with 11 bases between. The CDR3 coding sequence is TGTGCCAGCAGCCCACGGGGCAACTCCTACAATGAGCAGTTCTTC. Translation: CASSPRGNSYNEQFF.